The rows below give T cell receptor beta chains drawn from one sample of a study of technical replicates of blood from a handful of donors. Here immunoSEQ multiplex PCR was the method, and the copy in TCRdb shows in-frame clones only, minus some. Here the sample spans 80,000 to 85,000 clones, 89% being singletons. The sequenced sample consisted of T cells isolated from PBMCs. The receptors were sampled from a human donor in good health. The CDR3 runs from the conserved cysteine through the conserved F or W. The order of the fields is D gene, clone size, J gene, V gene, CDR3 protein, CDR3 DNA. The D gene is left open where the match is weak. Clone size is shown for a subset of rows, as once, few, many or a class of expanded clone.

D: TRBD2
size: .
J: TRBJ2-5
V: TRBV7-3
CDR3: CASSKGLADQETQYF
DNA: TGTGCCAGCAGCAAAGGACTAGCGGACCAAGAGACCCAGTACTTC

D: TRBD1
size: .
J: TRBJ2-7
V: TRBV6-1
CDR3: CASSERDRTYEQYF
DNA: TGTGCCAGCAGTGAACGGGACAGAACCTACGAGCAGTACTTC

D: TRBD2
size: .
J: TRBJ2-5
V: TRBV5-5
CDR3: CASRSSGQETQYF
DNA: TGTGCCAGCAGATCTAGCGGACAAGAGACCCAGTACTTC

D: .
size: .
J: TRBJ2-7
V: TRBV28
CDR3: CASSSQGFGYEQYF
DNA: TGTGCCAGCAGTAGCCAGGGGTTTGGTTACGAGCAGTACTTC

D: .
size: .
J: TRBJ2-1
V: TRBV11-3
CDR3: CASSLVSDEQFF
DNA: TGTGCCAGCAGCTTAGTATCTGATGAGCAGTTCTTC

D: .
size: .
J: TRBJ2-7
V: TRBV19
CDR3: CASSLTGRGRYEQYF
DNA: TGTGCCAGTAGTCTGACCGGCAGGGGTCGCTACGAGCAGTACTTC

D: .
size: .
J: TRBJ2-2
V: TRBV10-3
CDR3: CAISDGQLNTGELFF
DNA: TGTGCCATCAGTGATGGGCAGTTGAACACCGGGGAGCTGTTTTTT

D: .
size: .
J: TRBJ2-7
V: TRBV4-2
CDR3: CASSQDYNYYEQYF
DNA: TGTGCCAGCAGCCAGGACTATAACTACTACGAGCAGTACTTC

D: TRBD2
size: once
J: TRBJ2-7
V: TRBV6-5
CDR3: CASSSAGTSDYEQYF
DNA: TGTGCCAGCAGTTCTGCCGGGACTAGCGACTACGAGCAGTACTTC

D: TRBD1
size: few
J: TRBJ1-1
V: TRBV7-9
CDR3: CASSLGPRGRNTEAFF
DNA: TGTGCCAGCAGCTTAGGGCCAAGGGGGCGGAACACTGAAGCTTTCTTT

D: .
size: .
J: TRBJ2-2
V: TRBV12-5
CDR3: CASAGNTGELFF
DNA: TGTGCTAGTGCAGGGAACACCGGGGAGCTGTTTTTT

D: TRBD1
size: .
J: TRBJ1-2
V: TRBV28
CDR3: CASSLPGTGNYGYTF
DNA: TGTGCCAGCAGTTTGCCCGGGACAGGGAACTATGGCTACACCTTC

D: TRBD1
size: few
J: TRBJ1-1
V: TRBV7-9
CDR3: CASSLRDRGEGTEAFF
DNA: TGTGCCAGCAGCCTCCGGGACAGGGGCGAAGGGACTGAAGCTTTCTTT

D: .
size: .
J: TRBJ2-1
V: TRBV15
CDR3: CATSSGGAPVNEQFF
DNA: TGTGCCACCAGCAGTGGCGGCGCCCCCGTGAATGAGCAGTTCTTC

D: TRBD1
size: .
J: TRBJ1-1
V: TRBV11-3
CDR3: CASSRRQGVNTEAFF
DNA: TGTGCCAGCAGCCGTAGACAGGGGGTAAACACTGAAGCTTTCTTT

D: TRBD2
size: .
J: TRBJ2-1
V: TRBV5-1
CDR3: CASRGGLAGSNEQFF
DNA: TGCGCCAGCAGAGGGGGACTAGCGGGTTCCAATGAGCAGTTCTTC

D: .
size: .
J: TRBJ2-2
V: TRBV10-3
CDR3: CAIRPRVTGELFF
DNA: TGTGCCATCCGCCCTCGGGTAACCGGGGAGCTGTTTTTT

D: .
size: once
J: TRBJ2-7
V: TRBV19
CDR3: CASSPSDSSYEQYF
DNA: TGTGCCAGTAGTCCGTCTGACAGTTCCTACGAGCAGTACTTC

D: .
size: .
J: TRBJ2-6
V: TRBV7-9
CDR3: CASSLNQSPGANVLTF
DNA: TGTGCCAGCAGCTTAAATCAATCCCCTGGGGCCAACGTCCTGACTTTC

D: .
size: few
J: TRBJ1-4
V: TRBV12-2
CDR3: CASRRRGNEKLFF
DNA: TGTGCAAGTCGACGTCGAGGCAATGAAAAACTGTTTTTT

D: TRBD1
size: .
J: TRBJ2-7
V: TRBV28
CDR3: CASSFSGDRSYEQYF
DNA: TGTGCCAGCAGTTTCAGTGGGGACAGGTCCTACGAGCAGTACTTC

D: TRBD1
size: .
J: TRBJ1-1
V: TRBV27
CDR3: CASSSRTGSNTEAFF
DNA: TGTGCCAGCAGTTCGAGGACAGGCTCGAACACTGAAGCTTTCTTT

D: .
size: .
J: TRBJ2-2
V: TRBV7-2
CDR3: CASSPQGSGELFF
DNA: TGTGCCAGCAGCCCCCAGGGTTCCGGGGAGCTGTTTTTT

D: TRBD1
size: .
J: TRBJ2-2
V: TRBV11-3
CDR3: CASSQGQGWTGELFF
DNA: TGTGCCAGCAGCCAGGGACAGGGTTGGACCGGGGAGCTGTTTTTT

D: .
size: .
J: TRBJ2-1
V: TRBV6-5
CDR3: CASSDQPGSNEQFF
DNA: TGTGCCAGCAGCGATCAACCAGGGTCCAATGAGCAGTTCTTC

D: .
size: .
J: TRBJ1-2
V: TRBV9
CDR3: CASSVVDRGYGYTF
DNA: TGTGCCAGCAGCGTAGTAGATAGGGGCTATGGCTACACCTTC

D: .
size: .
J: TRBJ2-7
V: TRBV2
CDR3: CASSEVDEQYF
DNA: TGTGCCAGCAGTGAAGTCGACGAGCAGTACTTC

D: TRBD1
size: .
J: TRBJ1-4
V: TRBV18
CDR3: CASSRQGQGNEKLFF
DNA: TGTGCCAGCTCTCGACAGGGCCAAGGGAATGAAAAACTGTTTTTT

D: TRBD1
size: .
J: TRBJ1-2
V: TRBV7-7
CDR3: CASSTRQGIYGYTF
DNA: TGTGCCAGCAGCACCAGACAGGGAATTTATGGCTACACCTTC

D: TRBD1
size: .
J: TRBJ2-3
V: TRBV6-4
CDR3: CASSDTTGSTDTQYF
DNA: TGTGCCAGCAGTGATACGACAGGGTCCACAGATACGCAGTATTTT

D: TRBD1
size: .
J: TRBJ1-2
V: TRBV7-2
CDR3: CASSFRDRVEGYTF
DNA: TGTGCCAGCAGCTTCCGGGACAGGGTTGAGGGCTACACCTTC

D: TRBD1
size: few
J: TRBJ1-1
V: TRBV2
CDR3: CASGTGKLNTEAFF
DNA: TGTGCCAGCGGGACAGGGAAGTTGAACACTGAAGCTTTCTTT

D: TRBD1
size: .
J: TRBJ1-2
V: TRBV27
CDR3: CASSPDRGNGYTF
DNA: TGTGCCAGCAGTCCCGACAGGGGGAACGGCTACACCTTC

D: TRBD1
size: once
J: TRBJ1-2
V: TRBV23-1
CDR3: CASSHLQGASYGYTF
DNA: TGCGCCAGCAGTCATCTCCAGGGGGCCTCCTATGGCTACACCTTC

D: .
size: .
J: TRBJ2-7
V: TRBV9
CDR3: CASSVVAGSSYEQYF
DNA: TGTGCCAGCAGCGTAGTTGCAGGCAGCTCCTACGAGCAGTACTTC

D: TRBD1
size: .
J: TRBJ1-5
V: TRBV28
CDR3: CASSLGVHRGKHF
DNA: TGTGCCAGCAGTCTAGGTGTACACAGGGGGAAGCATTTT

D: .
size: few
J: TRBJ1-4
V: TRBV4-1
CDR3: CASTGGEKLFF
DNA: TGCGCCAGCACGGGAGGGGAAAAACTGTTTTTT

D: .
size: .
J: TRBJ2-7
V: TRBV4-1
CDR3: CASSQILDSTYEQYF
DNA: TGCGCCAGCAGCCAAATCCTAGACAGCACCTACGAGCAGTACTTC

D: TRBD2
size: .
J: TRBJ2-7
V: TRBV30
CDR3: CAWSSGGSQLGQYF
DNA: TGTGCCTGGAGTAGCGGGGGGTCCCAACTGGGGCAGTACTTC

D: TRBD1
size: .
J: TRBJ1-2
V: TRBV5-6
CDR3: CASSDWDRGYGYTF
DNA: TGTGCCAGCAGCGACTGGGACAGGGGGTATGGCTACACCTTC

D: .
size: few
J: TRBJ1-5
V: TRBV30
CDR3: CAWSADSFQPQHF
DNA: TGTGCCTGGAGTGCGGACAGTTTTCAGCCCCAGCATTTT

D: .
size: .
J: TRBJ2-1
V: TRBV6-6
CDR3: CASRDTPEQFF
DNA: TGTGCCAGCAGGGACACTCCAGAGCAGTTCTTC

D: TRBD1
size: once
J: TRBJ2-7
V: TRBV11-2
CDR3: CASSLIEAGGVYEQYF
DNA: TGTGCCAGCAGCTTAATAGAAGCAGGGGGAGTATACGAGCAGTACTTC

D: TRBD1
size: .
J: TRBJ2-1
V: TRBV5-4
CDR3: CASSSLQGNEQFF
DNA: TGTGCCAGCAGCTCGCTACAGGGGAATGAGCAGTTCTTC

D: .
size: .
J: TRBJ2-2
V: TRBV4-2
CDR3: CASSNGFRDVGELFF
DNA: TGTGCCAGCAGCAACGGGTTTCGGGATGTCGGGGAGCTGTTTTTT

D: TRBD2
size: .
J: TRBJ2-7
V: TRBV4-1
CDR3: CASSQGLAGVGEQYF
DNA: TGCGCCAGCAGCCAGGGCCTAGCGGGGGTTGGCGAGCAGTACTTC

D: TRBD1
size: .
J: TRBJ2-7
V: TRBV19
CDR3: CATQTGTGNIYEQYF
DNA: TGTGCCACCCAGACCGGGACAGGGAATATCTACGAGCAGTACTTC

D: .
size: .
J: TRBJ2-3
V: TRBV7-9
CDR3: CASSLVAGSTDTQYF
DNA: TGTGCCAGCAGCTTAGTGGCGGGATCCACAGATACGCAGTATTTT

D: .
size: .
J: TRBJ1-2
V: TRBV7-2
CDR3: CVSSLHSNYGYTF
DNA: TGTGTCAGCAGCTTACACAGCAACTATGGCTACACCTTC

D: TRBD1
size: .
J: TRBJ1-2
V: TRBV7-9
CDR3: CASLTSTGGDYGYTF
DNA: TGTGCCAGTTTAACCTCAACAGGGGGCGACTATGGCTACACCTTC

D: .
size: .
J: TRBJ2-7
V: TRBV5-1
CDR3: CASSPESGVYEQYF
DNA: TGCGCCAGCAGCCCGGAAAGCGGAGTCTACGAGCAGTACTTC

D: .
size: many
J: TRBJ2-7
V: TRBV2
CDR3: CASGGVYSYEQYF
DNA: TGTGCCAGCGGGGGCGTCTACTCCTACGAGCAGTACTTC

D: TRBD1
size: once
J: TRBJ2-3
V: TRBV6-6
CDR3: CASSARDREGDTQYF
DNA: TGTGCCAGCAGTGCCCGGGACAGGGAAGGGGATACGCAGTATTTT

D: .
size: .
J: TRBJ1-3
V: TRBV20-1
CDR3: CSARDKNTIYF
DNA: TGCAGTGCTAGAGACAAAAACACCATATATTTT

D: .
size: .
J: TRBJ1-1
V: TRBV6-5
CDR3: CASNIQVEAFF
DNA: TGTGCCAGCAATATTCAGGTTGAAGCTTTCTTT

D: .
size: .
J: TRBJ2-2
V: TRBV11-2
CDR3: CASSRGLRGHGELFF
DNA: TGTGCCAGCAGCAGGGGACTGCGAGGGCACGGGGAGCTGTTTTTT

D: .
size: .
J: TRBJ1-3
V: TRBV19
CDR3: CASSPSRGNTIYF
DNA: TGTGCCAGTAGTCCTAGTCGCGGAAACACCATATATTTT